Shown below are 10 T cell receptor beta chains from a single sample sequenced in a study of OX40 agonist ivuxolimab in advanced cancers. Only in-frame clones appear in the TCRdb table, and some are missing; sequencing was by immunoSEQ multiplex PCR. The sample has some 21,000 clones; around four fifths are singletons. The source material was CD4+ or CD8+ T cells sorted from blood, sampled in a trial of the OX40 agonist ivuxolimab. The receptor source for this set is an adult with an advanced solid tumor such as melanoma, head and neck, liver or kidney cancer.

The chain joins TRBV4-3 to TRBJ2-3; no firm D call. This CDR3 contains 17 residues. Between the trimmed V and J ends, which lost 0 bases and 4 bases, there was a span of 17 bases. Per the germline V gene, CDR1 is LGHNA and CDR2 is YSLEER. The CDR3 is CASSQDRMGYSPDTQYF. The CDR3 coding sequence is TGCGCCAGCAGCCAAGACCGTATGGGGTATAGCCCAGATACGCAGTATTTT.

The rearrangement uses TRBV27 and TRBJ2-2; possible D gene TRBD1, 5 bases. With 5 bases removed from V and 5 bases from J, the gap between germline ends came to 12 bases. In germline, CDR1 is MNHEY, CDR2 SMNVEV (reference sequence). The CDR3 is 14 amino acids. CDR3 region: CASSQGGLTGELFF. As DNA, the CDR3 is TGTGCCAGCAGTCAGGGCGGTCTGACCGGGGAGCTGTTTTTT.

The CDR3 is CASSIGGPLEAFF. The DNA for the CDR3 is TGTGCCAGTAGTATTGGGGGGCCCTTAGAAGCTTTCTTT. The rearrangement uses TRBV19 and TRBJ1-1; D might be TRBD1 (6 bases). The V gene's germline CDR1 is LNHDA and CDR2 SQIVND (reference sequence). This CDR3 has 13 amino acids. The V end lost 3 bases, the J end lost 8 bases, and 13 bases lay between the germline ends.

On this clone: The same CDR3 is also encoded by other DNA sequences in this sample. The rearrangement joins TRBV28 to TRBJ1-3; D is possibly TRBD1 (5 bases). Germline V lookup: CDR1 MDHEN, CDR2 SYDVKM. This CDR3 has 14 amino acids. Trimming pared 3 bases from V and 3 bases from J, leaving 9 bases between. As DNA, the CDR3 is TGTGCCAGCAGTTTGGGGGGGGATGGAAACACCATATATTTT. This encodes CASSLGGDGNTIYF.

The chain employs TRBV4-3 and TRBJ1-1; maybe TRBD1 (6 bases). The CDR3 runs to 13 residues. V was clipped by 4 bases and J by 6 bases, with 12 bases between them. In germline, CDR1 is LGHNA, CDR2 YSLEER. The CDR3 reads CASSRNTGSEAFF. The CDR3 nucleotides are TGCGCCAGCAGCCGCAATACAGGGTCTGAAGCTTTCTTT.

This clone was detected only once. The V call is TRBV15, the J call TRBJ1-5; TRBD1 matches 8 bases. The CDR3 is 18 residues long. Per germline, CDR1 LNHNV and CDR2 YYDKDF (reference sequence). J gave up 6 bases and V 0 bases, and 13 bases lay outside the gene matches. The CDR3 DNA follows: TGTGCCACCAGCAGAGACTCAAATACCGGGACAGGCGGTCAGCCCCAGCATTTT. Translation gives CATSRDSNTGTGGQPQHF.

Only one count was recorded for this clone. CDR3 coding DNA: TGCAGCGTTGAAGCAAGGTCGGGCACCGGGGAGCTGTTTTTT. Its protein is CSVEARSGTGELFF. The chain combines TRBV29-1 with TRBJ2-2; D call uncertain. Germline V gene data show CDR1 as SQVTM and CDR2 as ANQGSEA. The CDR3 extends over 14 amino acids. The V end lost 1 base, the J end lost 4 bases, and 10 bases lay between the germline ends.

V and J are TRBV20-1 and TRBJ2-3; no clear D. Germline V gene lookup returns CDR1 DFQATT and CDR2 SNEGSKA (reference sequence). Trimming cost V 7 bases and J 2 bases, with 7 bases left between them. CDR3 length: 11 residues. DNA for the CDR3: TGCAGTGTGGGTTTCACAGATACGCAGTATTTT. Its protein is CSVGFTDTQYF.

The genes are TRBV5-1 and TRBJ2-7; 7 nucleotides match TRBD2. CDR1 and CDR2 (germline): SGHRS, YFSETQ. Trimming at V came to 7 bases and at J to 2 bases, leaving 3 bases not matched to a gene. The CDR3 is made up of 12 amino acids. CDR3 coding DNA: TGCGCCAGCTGGGGGACTACCTACGAGCAGTACTTC. Its protein is CASWGTTYEQYF.

The V gene is TRBV5-4, the J gene TRBJ2-1; 14 bases agree with TRBD2. This CDR3 is 17 amino acids long. Germline loops: CDR1 SGHNT, CDR2 YYREEE (reference sequence). The V and J ends lost 4 bases and 2 bases, in that order; junction bases with no gene match: 5. This CDR3 reads CASSGGTSGSAYNEQFF. CDR3 in DNA: TGTGCCAGCAGCGGCGGGACTAGCGGGAGCGCCTACAATGAGCAGTTCTTC.